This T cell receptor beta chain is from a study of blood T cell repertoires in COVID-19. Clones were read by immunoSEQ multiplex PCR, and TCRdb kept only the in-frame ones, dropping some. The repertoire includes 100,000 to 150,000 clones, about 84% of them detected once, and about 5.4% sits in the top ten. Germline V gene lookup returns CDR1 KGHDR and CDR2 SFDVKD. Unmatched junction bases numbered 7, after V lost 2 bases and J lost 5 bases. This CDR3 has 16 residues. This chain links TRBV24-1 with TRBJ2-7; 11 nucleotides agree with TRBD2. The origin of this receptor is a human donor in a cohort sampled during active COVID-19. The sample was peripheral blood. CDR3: CATSDSGSGRVHEQYF. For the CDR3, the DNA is TGTGCCACCAGTGATTCAGGTAGCGGGAGGGTCCACGAGCAGTACTTC.